This T cell receptor (beta chain) was recorded in a study of T cells expressing NK-cell markers. Across the whole study: The TCR beta repertoires were obtained from sorted CD3+CD56+NKG2C+, CD3+CD56+NKG2C- and CD3+CD56-NKG2C+ T cells. HCMV serostatus: seven of eight sequenced donors positive, one negative.

General observations from the study: The leading position in the CD3+CD56-NKG2C+ fraction of four donors also went to these clonotypes. Dominant NKG2C+ clonotypes were found to form about 1.0-7.5% of CD8+ T cells in over five donors.

The CDR3 is made up of 13 amino acids. The germline V gene encodes CDR1 LNHNV and CDR2 YYDKDF (reference sequence). Comments on this clonotype: Its target is not known.

TCRdb processed the 5' RACE reads again and assigns one entry to each CDR3 protein, with no DNA. This table holds about 380,000 distinct CDR3 sequences. The clonotype originates from a man aged 18 to 69 in good health. The source material was blood T cells: a sorted CD56 or NKG2C T cell subset, CD4+ or CD8+ T cells, or bulk PBMC T cells (not recorded which). The chain carries TRBV15 and TRBJ2-5. The CDR3 protein is CATSRDRDETQYF.